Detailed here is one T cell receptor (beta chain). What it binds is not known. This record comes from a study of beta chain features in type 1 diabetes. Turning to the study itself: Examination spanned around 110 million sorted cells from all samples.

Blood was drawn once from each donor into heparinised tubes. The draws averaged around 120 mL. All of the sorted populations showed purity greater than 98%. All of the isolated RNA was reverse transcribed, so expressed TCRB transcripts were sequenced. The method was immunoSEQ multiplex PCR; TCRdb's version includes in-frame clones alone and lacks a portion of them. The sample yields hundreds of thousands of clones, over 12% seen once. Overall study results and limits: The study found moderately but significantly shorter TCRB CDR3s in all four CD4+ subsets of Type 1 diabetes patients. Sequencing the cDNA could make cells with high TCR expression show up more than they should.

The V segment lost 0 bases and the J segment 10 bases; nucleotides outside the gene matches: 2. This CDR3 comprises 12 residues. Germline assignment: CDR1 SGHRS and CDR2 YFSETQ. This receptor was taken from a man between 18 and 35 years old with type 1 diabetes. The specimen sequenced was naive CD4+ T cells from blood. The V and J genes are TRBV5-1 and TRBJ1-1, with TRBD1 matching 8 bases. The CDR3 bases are TGCGCCAGCAGCTTGGGAGGGACAGGAGCTTTCTTT. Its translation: CASSLGGTGAFF.